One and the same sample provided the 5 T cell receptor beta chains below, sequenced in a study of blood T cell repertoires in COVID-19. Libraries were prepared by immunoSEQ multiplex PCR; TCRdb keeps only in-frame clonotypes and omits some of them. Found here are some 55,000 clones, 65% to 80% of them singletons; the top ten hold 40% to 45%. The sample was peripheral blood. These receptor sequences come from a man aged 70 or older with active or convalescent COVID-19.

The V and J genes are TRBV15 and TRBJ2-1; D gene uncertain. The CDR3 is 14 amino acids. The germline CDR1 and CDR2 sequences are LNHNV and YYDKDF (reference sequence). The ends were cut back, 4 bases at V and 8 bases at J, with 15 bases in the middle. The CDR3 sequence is CATSTEQSSYEQFF. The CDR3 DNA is TGTGCCACCAGCACCGAACAGTCCTCCTATGAGCAGTTCTTC.

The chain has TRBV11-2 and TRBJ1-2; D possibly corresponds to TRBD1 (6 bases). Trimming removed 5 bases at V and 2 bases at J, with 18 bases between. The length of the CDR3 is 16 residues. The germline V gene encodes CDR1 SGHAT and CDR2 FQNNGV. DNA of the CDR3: TGTGCCAGCAGCCGCGAAGCAACAGGGAAGAACTATGGCTACACCTTC. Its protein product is CASSREATGKNYGYTF. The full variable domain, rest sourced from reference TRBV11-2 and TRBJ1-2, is EAGVAQSPRYKIIEKRQSVAFWCNPISGHATLYWYQQILGQGPKLLIQFQNNGVVDDSQLPKDRFSAERLKGVDSTLKIQPAKLEDSAVYLCASSREATGKNYGYTFGSGTRLTVV.

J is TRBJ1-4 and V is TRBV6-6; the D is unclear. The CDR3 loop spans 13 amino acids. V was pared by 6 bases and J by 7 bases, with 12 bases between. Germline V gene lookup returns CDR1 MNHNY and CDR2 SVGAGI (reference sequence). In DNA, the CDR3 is TGTGCCAGCAGAACCGGGGTTTTTGAAAAACTGTTTTTT. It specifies CASRTGVFEKLFF.

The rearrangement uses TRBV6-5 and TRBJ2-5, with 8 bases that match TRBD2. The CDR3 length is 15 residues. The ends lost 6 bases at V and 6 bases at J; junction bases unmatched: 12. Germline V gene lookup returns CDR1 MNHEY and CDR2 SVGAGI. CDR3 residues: CASRDRGGPKQTQYF. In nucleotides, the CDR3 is TGTGCCAGCAGGGACCGGGGGGGTCCCAAACAGACCCAGTACTTC.

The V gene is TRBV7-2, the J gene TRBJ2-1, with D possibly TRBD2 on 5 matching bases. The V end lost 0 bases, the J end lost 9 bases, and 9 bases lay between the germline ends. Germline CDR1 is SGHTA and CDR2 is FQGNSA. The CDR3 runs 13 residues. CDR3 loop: CASSLALGSEQFF. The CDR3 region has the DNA TGTGCCAGCAGCTTAGCGCTGGGGAGTGAGCAGTTCTTC.